Reported below is one T cell receptor beta chain. Its antigen remains unknown. The CDR3 contains 16 residues. The V gene's germline CDR1 is SEHNR and CDR2 FQNEAQ (reference sequence). Trimming removed 5 bases from V and 7 bases from J; junction bases left unmatched: 13. These data come from a study of siplizumab effects on memory and regulatory T cells. Study findings and constraints: In the presence of siplizumab, alloreactive sequences traceable to unstimulated CD4+ memory cells were significantly reduced.

Produced via immunoSEQ multiplex PCR; TCRdb's table is partial and in-frame only. The sample includes some 97,000 clones, more than 85% of them seen just once. The material sequenced was CD4+ T cells sorted from blood. The sequence was obtained from a human donor in good health. Some clones in this sample may be carry-over from other donors' samples. J is TRBJ2-1 and V is TRBV7-9, with TRBD1 identical over 8 bases. CDR3: CASSAGQGLSVNEQFF. In nucleotides, the CDR3 is TGTGCCAGCAGCGCCGGACAGGGACTTTCTGTTAATGAGCAGTTCTTC.